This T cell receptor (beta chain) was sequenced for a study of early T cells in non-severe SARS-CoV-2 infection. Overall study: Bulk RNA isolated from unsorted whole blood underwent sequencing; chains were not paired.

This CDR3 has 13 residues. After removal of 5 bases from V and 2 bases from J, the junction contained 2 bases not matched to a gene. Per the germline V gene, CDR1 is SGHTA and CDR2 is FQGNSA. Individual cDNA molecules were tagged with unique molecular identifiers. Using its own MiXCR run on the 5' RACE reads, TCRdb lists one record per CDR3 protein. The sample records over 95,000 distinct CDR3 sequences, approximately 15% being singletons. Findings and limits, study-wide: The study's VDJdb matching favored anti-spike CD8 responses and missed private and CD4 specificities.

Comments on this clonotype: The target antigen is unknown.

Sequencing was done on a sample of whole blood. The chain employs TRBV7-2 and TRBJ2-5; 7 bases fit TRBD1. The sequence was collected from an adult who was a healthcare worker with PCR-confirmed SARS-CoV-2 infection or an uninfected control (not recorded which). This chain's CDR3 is CASSRTGQETQYF. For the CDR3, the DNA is TGTGCCAGCAGCAGGACAGGACAAGAGACCCAGTACTTC.